This T cell receptor (beta chain) was sequenced in a study of shared clonotypes between healthy human individuals. J gave up 6 bases and V 3 bases, and 11 bases lay outside the gene matches. Per germline, CDR1 KGHSH and CDR2 LQKENI. The CDR3 sequence is 16 residues long. In regard to this clone: Its antigen remains unidentified.

Profiling relied on immunoSEQ multiplex PCR, and the TCRdb table lists in-frame clones only, not all of them. The top ten hold roughly 0.14% of the sample, which has a few million clones, around nine tenths seen once. General observations from the study: Few donors limited the genetic and exposure-history diversity represented.

This chain links TRBV18 with TRBJ2-3, with 8 bases fitting TRBD2. The TCR was taken from a man aged 18-30 years in good health. The sequenced sample consisted of naive CD4+ T cells sorted from blood. Subset given: CD45RA+ positively selected. The CDR3, as DNA: TGTGCCAGCTCACCTATAGCGGGGATTGAGTATGATACGCAGTATTTT. This codes for CASSPIAGIEYDTQYF.